The 21 T cell receptor beta chains in this list originate from one sample, sequenced in a study of beta chain features in type 1 diabetes. Overall study findings and caveats: Moderate yet significant TCRB CDR3 shortening was seen in Type 1 diabetes patients in all four CD4+ subsets.

These receptors have no identified antigens. The isolated RNA, all of it, was reverse transcribed, so expressed TCRB transcripts were what got sequenced. Here immunoSEQ multiplex PCR was the method, and the copy in TCRdb shows in-frame clones only, minus some. The repertoire has about 340,000 clones, about 13% of them found once; the top ten carry 0.013% to 0.015%. Material: naive CD4+ T cells from blood. These receptors were taken from a woman between 18 and 29 years old with type 1 diabetes.

This clone was observed a few times. The V and J genes are TRBV29-1 and TRBJ2-5; 8 positions agree with TRBD2. Per the germline V gene, CDR1 is SQVTM and CDR2 is ANQGSEA. V lost 4 bases and J lost 3; bases outside the gene matches: 4. This CDR3 is 13 amino acids long. The CDR3 nucleotides read TGCAGCGTTGCTGTAGCGGGAAAAGAGACCCAGTACTTC. Amino acid sequence: CSVAVAGKETQYF.

The chain links TRBV30 to TRBJ1-2; tentatively, D is TRBD1 (5 bases). Germline V lookup: CDR1 GTSNPN, CDR2 SVGIG (reference sequence). V lost 3 bases and J 6 bases, leaving 14 bases between the germline ends. This CDR3 spans 13 amino acids. CDR3 DNA: TGTGCCTGGAGCCCAACAGGCGCCGATGGCTACACCTTC. Protein: CAWSPTGADGYTF.

The chain couples TRBV5-1 to TRBJ2-7, with 9 bases aligning to TRBD2. The V and J ends lost 4 bases and 1 base, in that order; junction bases with no gene match: 6. This CDR3 has 15 amino acids. The germline V gene encodes CDR1 SGHRS and CDR2 YFSETQ. The CDR3 region has the DNA TGCGCCAGCAGCACGAGCGGGGGGACGTCCTACGAGCAGTACTTC. Its protein product is CASSTSGGTSYEQYF.

The chain links TRBV11-2 to TRBJ2-1, with D possibly matching TRBD2 (5 bases). The CDR3 is 12 amino acids. The V gene's germline CDR1 is SGHAT and CDR2 FQNNGV. The V end was cut by 5 bases, the J end by 7 bases, with 9 bases between. CDR3 amino acids: CASSRTGNEQFF. As DNA, the CDR3 is TGTGCCAGCAGCCGGACGGGGAATGAGCAGTTCTTC.

V gene TRBV28 combines with J gene TRBJ2-6, with 9 bases fitting TRBD1. V shed 5 bases, J shed 2 bases, and the junction held 1 base outside the gene matches. CDR1 and CDR2 from the germline V gene are MDHEN and SYDVKM. The CDR3 has 15 amino acids. The CDR3 loop is CASSTGGAGANVLTF. The CDR3 DNA follows: TGTGCCAGCAGTACAGGGGGCGCTGGGGCCAACGTCCTGACTTTC.

Note on this clone: Within the sample, other DNA sequences also encode this same CDR3. CDR3 in DNA: TGTGCCAGTAGTATCGGGAGCTCTGGGGCCAACGTCCTGACTTTC. This codes for CASSIGSSGANVLTF. J is TRBJ2-6 and V is TRBV19; D is perhaps TRBD2 (6 bases). Looked up from germline, CDR1 is LNHDA and CDR2 is SQIVND (reference sequence). Trimming left V 3 bases short and J 0 bases short, with 6 bases between. The length of the CDR3 is 15 residues.

The sample holds a few counts of this clone. The chain carries TRBV5-1 and TRBJ2-2, with TRBD2 matching 12 bases. CDR3 size: 15 residues. The germline V gene has CDR1 SGHRS and CDR2 YFSETQ. The J segment lost 7 bases and the V segment lost 2 bases, leaving 3 bases of the junction unmatched. The chain's CDR3 is CASSLRLAGVGELFF. CDR3 DNA sequence: TGCGCCAGCAGCTTACGACTAGCGGGAGTCGGGGAGCTGTTTTTT.

The chain couples TRBV27 to TRBJ2-1; 9 positions match TRBD2. This CDR3 comprises 14 residues. The junction had 2 bases not matched to a gene; V was cut back by 4 bases and J by 4 bases. Per the germline V gene, CDR1 is MNHEY and CDR2 is SMNVEV (reference sequence). The CDR3 loop reads CASSSGLAYNEQFF. Written as DNA, the CDR3 is TGTGCCAGCAGTTCTGGACTAGCGTACAATGAGCAGTTCTTC.

This chain links TRBV4-1 with TRBJ2-4; D unresolved. The CDR3 is made up of 12 amino acids. Trimming pared 1 base from V and 8 bases from J, leaving 6 bases between. Germline CDR1 reads MGHRA; CDR2 reads YSYEKL. For the CDR3, the DNA is TGCGCCAGCAGCCAAGTCTCGGACATTCAGTACTTC. Its translation is CASSQVSDIQYF.

This clone was seen only a few times. The chain carries TRBV2 and TRBJ2-1; 10 bases fit TRBD2. The J segment lost 9 bases and the V segment lost 8 bases, leaving 10 bases of the junction unmatched. This CDR3 spans 14 amino acids. Germline V CDR1 and CDR2: SNHLY, FYNNEI. The CDR3 here is CASEWASGRFEQFF. The CDR3 DNA is TGTGCCAGCGAATGGGCTAGCGGGAGATTTGAGCAGTTCTTC. Filled out from reference TRBV2 and TRBJ2-1, the complete variable domain reads EPEVTQTPSHQVTQMGQEVILRCVPISNHLYFYWYRQILGQKVEFLVSFYNNEISEKSEIFDDQFSVERPDGSNFTLKIRSTKLEDSAMYFCASEWASGRFEQFFGPGTRLTVL.

This clone was counted a few times. The V gene is TRBV11-3, the J gene TRBJ2-7; D possibly uses TRBD1 or TRBD2 (5 bases each). Germline V lookup: CDR1 SGHNT, CDR2 YENEEA. Between the trimmed V and J ends, which lost 1 base and 7 bases, there was a span of 11 bases. The CDR3 is 13 residues long. The CDR3: CASSLANWGEQYV. DNA of the CDR3: TGTGCCAGCAGCTTAGCTAATTGGGGGGAGCAGTACGTC.

The chain joins TRBV19 to TRBJ1-5; 10 nucleotides line up with TRBD1. V shed 5 bases and J 6 bases; nucleotides not matched to a gene: 7. This CDR3 has 15 amino acids. CDR1 and CDR2 from the germline V gene are LNHDA and SQIVND (reference sequence). The chain's CDR3 is CASSWDRGEGQPQHF. DNA for the CDR3: TGTGCCAGTAGTTGGGACAGGGGAGAGGGTCAGCCCCAGCATTTT.

This chain connects TRBV5-1 to TRBJ2-7; D remains ambiguous. The CDR3 spans 14 residues. V was clipped by 2 bases and J by 4 bases, with 13 bases between them. Germline V lookup: CDR1 SGHRS, CDR2 YFSETQ. CDR3 sequence: CASSLDIPPYEQYF. For the CDR3, the DNA is TGCGCCAGCAGCTTAGACATCCCCCCGTACGAGCAGTACTTC. The whole variable domain, filled in from reference TRBV5-1 and TRBJ2-7, reads KAGVTQTPRYLIKTRGQQVTLSCSPISGHRSVSWYQQTPGQGLQFLFEYFSETQRNKGNFPGRFSGRQFSNSRSEMNVSTLELGDSALYLCASSLDIPPYEQYFGPGTRLTVT.

This clone appeared a few times. The V gene is TRBV2, the J gene TRBJ1-2, with D tentatively TRBD1 (5 bases). The V end was cut by 1 base, the J end by 13 bases, with 16 bases between. This CDR3 region has 13 residues. Per the germline V gene, CDR1 is SNHLY and CDR2 is FYNNEI. CDR3: CASSEGRQPRGTF. In DNA form, the CDR3 reads TGTGCCAGCAGTGAAGGTAGACAGCCGCGGGGCACCTTC.

This rearrangement joins TRBV9 to TRBJ2-7, with TRBD1 matching over 7 bases. Germline assignment: CDR1 SGDLS and CDR2 YYNGEE. CDR3 length: 16 amino acids. The V and J ends lost 4 bases and 4 bases, in that order; junction bases with no gene match: 14. This CDR3 is CASSPQTGLGIYEQYF. In nucleotides, the CDR3 is TGTGCCAGCAGCCCCCAGACAGGGTTAGGAATATACGAGCAGTACTTC. Together with reference TRBV9 and TRBJ2-7, the CDR3 gives the full variable domain: DSGVTQTPKHLITATGQRVTLRCSPRSGDLSVYWYQQSLDQGLQFLIQYYNGEERAKGNILERFSAQQFPDLHSELNLSSLELGDSALYFCASSPQTGLGIYEQYFGPGTRLTVT.

This clone came up a few times. The chain couples TRBV27 to TRBJ2-3; TRBD1 matches 7 bases. The CDR3 sequence is 16 residues long. V dropped 1 base and J dropped 3; count of bases not matched to a gene: 7. CDR1 is MNHEY and CDR2 is SMNVEV in the germline V gene (reference sequence). The CDR3 here is CASSLLGTVKTDTQYF. The CDR3, as DNA: TGTGCCAGCAGTTTATTGGGGACAGTAAAGACAGATACGCAGTATTTT.

The rearrangement joins TRBV5-1 to TRBJ2-5, with TRBD1 identical over 10 bases. V was clipped by 0 bases and J by 6 bases; unmatched bases: 14. The CDR3 totals 18 residues. Germline CDR1 SGHRS, CDR2 YFSETQ. The CDR3 DNA reads as TGCGCCAGCAGCTTGGAGACAGGGGGCGCAGGTTTTCTGAAGACCCAGTACTTC. Translation: CASSLETGGAGFLKTQYF.

The chain recombines TRBV4-3 with TRBJ1-2, with no clear D. V was pared by 0 bases and J by 7 bases, with 15 bases between. This CDR3 contains 15 residues. Germline V gene sequence: CDR1 LGHNA, CDR2 YSLEER. The CDR3 sequence is CASSQDSRHRGGYTF. The CDR3 nucleotides read TGCGCCAGCAGCCAAGATAGTCGACATCGGGGTGGCTACACCTTC.

This rearrangement joins TRBV9 to TRBJ2-5, with D possibly TRBD2 on 6 matching bases. The CDR3 contains 16 residues. Germline assignment: CDR1 SGDLS and CDR2 YYNGEE. V lost 2 bases, J lost 0 bases, and 14 bases lay in between. CDR3: CASSVQGGPYQETQYF. The CDR3 nucleotides read TGTGCCAGCAGCGTCCAGGGAGGTCCCTACCAAGAGACCCAGTACTTC.

The chain employs TRBV13 and TRBJ2-7; 12 nucleotides line up with TRBD2. The V gene end was trimmed by 5 bases and the J gene end by 9 bases; junction bases not matched to a gene: 14. The CDR3 loop spans 16 amino acids. Germline CDR1 reads PRHDT; CDR2 reads FYEKMQ (reference sequence). This chain's CDR3 is CASSRLAGDRLEVQYF. CDR3 coding DNA: TGTGCCAGCAGCCGACTAGCGGGAGATCGCCTAGAGGTGCAGTACTTC.

The chain combines TRBV11-2 with TRBJ2-4, with TRBD1 identical over 7 bases. The CDR3 has 17 amino acids. V lost 3 bases, J lost 0 bases, and 8 bases stayed unmatched. Germline-derived CDR1 and CDR2 are SGHAT and FQNNGV. CDR3 DNA sequence: TGTGCCAGCAGCTTCGACGACAGGGTCATAGCCAAAAACATTCAGTACTTC. Its protein is CASSFDDRVIAKNIQYF.